This T cell receptor (beta chain) was recorded in a study of identical twins (dated by TCRdb to 2016 to 2018). Context from the whole study: The study deep-sequenced TCR alpha and beta repertoires from monozygotic twins, unrelated adults of various ages and cord blood to test whether fetal clonotypes persist. To rule out contamination, replicate twin experiments were performed at different times with different library preparation protocols. Study-level results and caveats: Because the same donors could not be followed over many years, conclusions were based on cross-sectional statistical analysis. Out-of-frame TCR alpha sequences shared between twins showed an excess of low generation-probability sequences compared with coincidental sharing between unrelated individuals. Excess twin sharing in beta out-of-frame sequences was weaker because fewer shared sequences lowered the signal-to-noise ratio. Fewer insertions were carried by abundant cord blood beta clonotypes; a weaker similar trend was observed in young adult naive repertoires, while no such trend was observed in memory repertoires. In monozygotic twins, out-of-frame TCR alpha sharing was systematically underestimated by recombination models, although the models agreed with sharing between unrelated individuals. Zero-insertion analyses could be partly confounded by invariant T cells such as MAIT and iNKT, although diverse VJ usage argued against such confounding for most clonotypes.

Trimming removed 3 bases from V and 3 bases from J; the gene matches leave 6 bases unexplained. CDR3 length: 15 amino acids, cysteine to phenylalanine. The only DNA kept is the CDR3, 45 bases in frame from the first base. The table lists this clonotype with a few counts. The clone's antigen remains unknown. Per-base quality was not reported, and no clone a single base away is much larger than it. Every donor in the study was a healthy Caucasian. The twin cohort consisted of three pairs of female monozygotic twins, all aged about 18 to 30 years. Peripheral blood mononuclear cells were used as the source from which RNA for TCR libraries was isolated. Library preparation used 5' RACE. Sequencing relied on an Illumina HiSeq 2000. Template switching introduced a universal primer binding site; the final cDNA contained a unique molecular identifier, enabling accurate counting of TCR cDNA molecules. Specific primers in the conserved constant-segment region were used to synthesize first-strand cDNA for TCR alpha and beta chains. To control for contamination, each cDNA library was double barcoded with a SMART-Mk sample barcode plus Illumina barcodes. TruSeq adapter sequences and Illumina sample barcodes were added in two successive PCR steps. The TCR alpha and beta cDNA libraries were sequenced on the Illumina HiSeq platform using custom primers. The paper's processing steps were these. MiGEC was used to process raw reads and extract unique molecular identifiers, and MiXCR was used to find CDR3 positions. For each individual, recombination models were inferred using an EM algorithm with the repgenHMM and IGoR tools. The analysis of shared clonotypes was done with the tcR package in R, with sharing normalized by the product of cloneset sizes. Out-of-frame nonproductive sequences were analyzed to study raw recombination free of thymic and clonal selection effects. TCRdb reworked the public reads: Q25 trimming with fastp, MiXCR clone assembly, productive beta chains retained. Every CDR3 protein is listed once, alongside the most common genes and DNA of its rows. The V and J calls were not made by the authors but by TCRdb's processing. The sample table contains some 630,000 distinct CDR3 sequences; only one count was recorded for just over 7% of them. Roughly 1.6% of the sample is in the top ten clones.

This sample was also put to use in a study of yellow fever vaccine responses in identical twins. As that second paper reports: According to the authors, in identical twins the way T cells responded to vaccination appeared partly convergent and partly personalized. In identical twins, the study followed T cell clones that responded to the vaccine with precision.

The TCR sequence derives from a woman aged 18-29 years in good health. The chain couples TRBV12-3 or TRBV12-4 to TRBJ2-7; 9 bases in the middle match TRBD1. Sequenced material: PBMCs. The CDR3 reads CASSLRDRVFYEQYF. The DNA sequence reads TGTGCCAGCAGTTTGCGGGACAGGGTTTTCTACGAGCAGTACTTC.